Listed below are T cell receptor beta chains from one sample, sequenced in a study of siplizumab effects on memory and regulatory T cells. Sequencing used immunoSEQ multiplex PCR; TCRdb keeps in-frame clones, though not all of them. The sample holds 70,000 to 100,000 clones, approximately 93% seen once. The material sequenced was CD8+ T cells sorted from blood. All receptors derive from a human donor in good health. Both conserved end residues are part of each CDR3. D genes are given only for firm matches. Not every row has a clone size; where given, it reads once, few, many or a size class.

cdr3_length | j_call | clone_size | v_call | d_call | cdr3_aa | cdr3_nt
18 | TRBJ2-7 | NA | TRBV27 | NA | CASSLEGATIRARYEQYF | TGTGCCAGCAGTTTGGAGGGAGCCACGATACGAGCCCGATACGAGCAGTACTTC
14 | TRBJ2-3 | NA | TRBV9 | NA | CASSVYGSTDTQYF | TGTGCCAGCAGCGTATATGGGAGCACAGATACGCAGTATTTT
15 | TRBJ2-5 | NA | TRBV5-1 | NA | CASSQPTGTKETQYF | TGCGCCAGCAGCCAGCCGACAGGAACTAAAGAGACCCAGTACTTC
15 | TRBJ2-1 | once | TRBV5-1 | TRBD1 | CASSLDWGQGRILVF | TGCGCCAGCAGCTTGGACTGGGGACAGGGCCGAATCCTTGTCTTC
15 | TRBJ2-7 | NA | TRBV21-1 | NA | CASTLTDGWCYEQYF | TGTGCCAGCACCCTTACTGACGGATGGTGCTACGAGCAGTACTTC
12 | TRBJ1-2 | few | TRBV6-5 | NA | CASSTTNYGYTF | TGTGCCAGCAGTACGACTAATTATGGCTACACCTTC
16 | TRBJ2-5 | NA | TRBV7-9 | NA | CASSLVGGAYQETQYF | TGTGCCAGCAGCTTAGTTGGCGGGGCTTACCAAGAGACCCAGTACTTC
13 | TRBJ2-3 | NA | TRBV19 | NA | CASSIVSEHTQYF | TGTGCCAGTAGTATAGTGAGCGAACATACGCAGTATTTT
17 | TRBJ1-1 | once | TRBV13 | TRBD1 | CASSSHRQGVANTEAFF | TGTGCCAGCAGCTCCCATCGACAGGGGGTGGCGAACACTGAAGCTTTCTTT
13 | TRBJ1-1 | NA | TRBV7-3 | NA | CASSYGRESEAFF | TGTGCCAGCAGCTACGGCCGGGAATCTGAAGCTTTCTTT
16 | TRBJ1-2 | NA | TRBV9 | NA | CASSYDIDGHNYGYTF | TGTGCCAGCAGCTACGATATAGACGGACATAACTATGGCTACACCTTC
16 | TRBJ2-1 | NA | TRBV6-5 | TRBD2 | CASSYGTSGSYNEQFF | TGTGCCAGCAGTTACGGAACTAGCGGCTCCTACAATGAGCAGTTCTTC
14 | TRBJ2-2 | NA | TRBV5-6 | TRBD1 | CASSFWDSTGELFF | TGTGCCAGCAGCTTCTGGGACAGCACCGGGGAGCTGTTTTTT
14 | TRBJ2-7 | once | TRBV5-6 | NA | CASSFGDSSYEQYF | TGTGCCAGCAGCTTTGGGGATAGCTCCTACGAGCAGTACTTC
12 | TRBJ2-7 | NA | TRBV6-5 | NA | CASSYGGAEQYF | TGTGCCAGCAGTTACGGGGGGGCCGAGCAGTACTTC
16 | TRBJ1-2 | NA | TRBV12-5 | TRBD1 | CASGLVGQGLNYGYTF | TGTGCTAGTGGTTTGGTAGGACAGGGGCTTAACTATGGCTACACCTTC
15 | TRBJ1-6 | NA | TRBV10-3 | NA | CAISESRADGSPLHF | TGTGCCATCAGTGAGTCCAGGGCAGACGGTTCACCCCTCCACTTT
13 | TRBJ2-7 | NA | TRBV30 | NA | CAWSVQLFDEQYF | TGTGCCTGGAGTGTACAGTTATTTGATGAGCAGTACTTC
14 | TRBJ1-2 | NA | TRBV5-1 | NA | CASSLVEGNYGYTF | TGCGCCAGCAGCTTGGTTGAGGGTAACTATGGCTACACCTTC
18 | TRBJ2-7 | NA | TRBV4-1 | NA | CASSQHMTGLGSSYEQYF | TGCGCCAGCAGCCAACACATGACGGGACTCGGAAGCTCCTACGAGCAGTACTTC
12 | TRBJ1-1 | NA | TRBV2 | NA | CASKKMNTEAFF | TGTGCCAGCAAGAAGATGAACACTGAAGCTTTCTTT
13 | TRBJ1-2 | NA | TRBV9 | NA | CASSRRGGVGYTF | TGTGCCAGCAGTCGTAGAGGGGGTGTTGGCTACACCTTC